The sequence of this T cell receptor (beta chain) was determined in a study of CD8+CD57+ T cells in acquired aplastic anemia. Looking at the study overall: The DNA of sorted CD4+ and CD8+ cells averaged roughly 3 ug.

Before being chosen for sequencing, patients had shown CD8+CD57+ cell expansion by flow cytometry. Every patient presented with severe acquired aplastic anemia. Genomic DNA provided the template from which TCR beta VDJ and CDR3 profiles were obtained. TCRdb recomputed calls from the reads with MiXCR, one row per CDR3 protein. Among fewer than 250,000 distinct CDR3 sequences listed, around half were seen once. CDR1 is SNHLY, CDR2 FYNNEI, per germline. The CDR3 is made up of 12 amino acids. The V and J ends lost 4 bases and 7 bases respectively, with 11 bases between them. This clonotype occurred a few times. As yet, its antigen is unknown. Findings and caveats of the study: CD8+ Simpson's diversity did not differ significantly between patients and controls.

This clonotype was sampled from a human donor with aplastic anemia. Sequenced input: sorted CD4+, CD8+, or CD8+CD57+ T cells (not recorded which) from PBMCs. The chain uses TRBV2 and TRBJ2-7, with no clear D. CDR3 residues: CASSVWAREQYF. In DNA, the CDR3 is TGTGCCAGCAGTGTATGGGCGAGGGAGCAGTACTTC.